This T cell receptor beta chain originates from a study of T cells expressing NK-cell markers. Overall study: The authors derived TCR beta repertoires from sorted CD3+CD56+NKG2C+, CD3+CD56+NKG2C- and CD3+CD56-NKG2C+ T cells. Regarding the study as a whole: There remained a lack of clarity about HCMV specificity of expanded NKG2C+ T cell clones. Each of about six donors carried dominant NKG2C+ clonotypes accounting for roughly 1.0-7.0% of CD8+ T cells. In a handful of donors, dominant clonotypes made up about 25-65% of CD3+CD56-NKG2C+ cells.

Comment on this clonotype: Its target is not known.

Germline CDR1 SGHDT, CDR2 YYEEEE. The CDR3 loop spans 15 amino acids. TCRdb reprocessed the 5' RACE reads; each CDR3 protein has one entry and no DNA is given. This sample contains some 190,000 distinct CDR3 sequences. What was sequenced was blood T cells: a sorted CD56 or NKG2C T cell subset, CD4+ or CD8+ T cells, or bulk PBMC T cells (not recorded which). The chain recombines TRBV5-6 with TRBJ2-3; TCRdb calls TRBD2, which cannot be checked without DNA. This clonotype was obtained from a man between 18 and 69 years old in good health. The CDR3: CASSVTARSTDTQYF.